Listed below are T cell receptor beta chains from one sample, sequenced in a study of blood T cell repertoires in COVID-19. Only in-frame clones appear in the TCRdb table, and some are missing; sequencing was by immunoSEQ multiplex PCR. This sample yields 9,500 to 15,000 clones, of which roughly 82% are seen a single time; approximately 3.5% belongs to the top ten. Sequencing used peripheral blood. The origin of the receptors is a woman aged 60 to 75 with acute or convalescent COVID-19. The CDR3 runs from the conserved cysteine through the conserved F or W. A D gene is named only where the DNA matches it firmly. Expanded clones get a size class; other rows say once, few or many, or leave the size out.

V gene: TRBV7-9
D gene: NA
J gene: TRBJ1-4
clone size: NA
CDR3 protein: CASSYPAGAGEKLFF
CDR3 DNA: TGTGCCAGCAGCTACCCTGCGGGGGCCGGGGAAAAACTGTTTTTT

V gene: TRBV15
D gene: TRBD2
J gene: TRBJ2-3
clone size: once
CDR3 protein: CATSRPGLAGGDTQYF
CDR3 DNA: TGTGCCACCAGCAGACCTGGACTAGCGGGGGGGGATACGCAGTATTTT

V gene: TRBV11-2
D gene: TRBD1
J gene: TRBJ2-7
clone size: NA
CDR3 protein: CASSLGTGSYEQYF
CDR3 DNA: TGTGCCAGCAGCTTAGGGACAGGGAGCTACGAGCAGTACTTC

V gene: TRBV5-5
D gene: TRBD1
J gene: TRBJ1-2
clone size: NA
CDR3 protein: CASSLRNIHRGLLYGYTF
CDR3 DNA: TGTGCCAGCAGCCTACGAAATATACACAGGGGGCTACTTTATGGCTACACCTTC

V gene: TRBV7-9
D gene: NA
J gene: TRBJ1-4
clone size: NA
CDR3 protein: CASSAPNNQGAKLFF
CDR3 DNA: TGTGCCAGCAGCGCCCCGAATAATCAGGGTGCAAAACTGTTTTTT

V gene: TRBV7-3
D gene: NA
J gene: TRBJ2-4
clone size: once
CDR3 protein: CASSLLPQGTIQYF
CDR3 DNA: TGTGCCAGCAGCCTACTCCCACAGGGCACCATTCAGTACTTC

V gene: TRBV5-5
D gene: TRBD1
J gene: TRBJ1-1
clone size: NA
CDR3 protein: CASSSGDRWAWTEAFF
CDR3 DNA: TGTGCCAGCAGCTCAGGGGACAGGTGGGCTTGGACTGAAGCTTTCTTT

V gene: TRBV19
D gene: TRBD1
J gene: TRBJ2-3
clone size: NA
CDR3 protein: CASRGTGIDTQYF
CDR3 DNA: TGTGCCAGTAGGGGGACAGGGATAGATACGCAGTATTTT

V gene: TRBV11-1
D gene: TRBD1
J gene: TRBJ1-2
clone size: NA
CDR3 protein: CASSSQGAYGYTF
CDR3 DNA: TGTGCCAGCAGCTCACAGGGGGCCTATGGCTACACCTTC

V gene: TRBV30
D gene: TRBD1
J gene: TRBJ1-4
clone size: NA
CDR3 protein: CAYHGTGFEKLFF
CDR3 DNA: TGTGCCTACCACGGGACAGGGTTTGAAAAACTGTTTTTT

V gene: TRBV29-1
D gene: NA
J gene: TRBJ1-1
clone size: few
CDR3 protein: CSVHRENTEAFF
CDR3 DNA: TGCAGCGTTCACAGGGAGAACACTGAAGCTTTCTTT

V gene: TRBV6-5
D gene: NA
J gene: TRBJ2-2
clone size: NA
CDR3 protein: CASSYRGGDGELFF
CDR3 DNA: TGTGCCAGCAGTTACAGGGGTGGGGACGGGGAGCTGTTTTTT

V gene: TRBV28
D gene: TRBD1
J gene: TRBJ2-7
clone size: NA
CDR3 protein: CASSRTGGSYEQYF
CDR3 DNA: TGTGCCAGCAGCCGGACAGGGGGCAGTTACGAGCAGTACTTC

V gene: TRBV18
D gene: TRBD1
J gene: TRBJ1-1
clone size: NA
CDR3 protein: CASSPSTGKLNTEAFF
CDR3 DNA: TGTGCCAGCTCACCATCGACAGGGAAACTTAACACTGAAGCTTTCTTT

V gene: TRBV9
D gene: NA
J gene: TRBJ2-2
clone size: NA
CDR3 protein: CASSRLQNTGELFF
CDR3 DNA: TGTGCCAGCAGTCGACTACAGAACACCGGGGAGCTGTTTTTT

V gene: TRBV3-1/TRBV3-2
D gene: NA
J gene: TRBJ2-3
clone size: NA
CDR3 protein: CASKVSATTDTQYF
CDR3 DNA: TGTGCCAGCAAAGTTAGCGCGACCACAGATACGCAGTATTTT

V gene: TRBV27
D gene: TRBD1
J gene: TRBJ1-1
clone size: NA
CDR3 protein: CASRQGVNTEAFF
CDR3 DNA: TGTGCCAGCAGACAGGGGGTGAACACTGAAGCTTTCTTT

V gene: TRBV18
D gene: TRBD1
J gene: TRBJ1-1
clone size: few
CDR3 protein: CASSPRTGLRTEAFF
CDR3 DNA: TGTGCCAGCTCACCTAGGACAGGGTTGAGGACTGAAGCTTTCTTT

V gene: TRBV2
D gene: NA
J gene: TRBJ2-1
clone size: NA
CDR3 protein: CARRKGDNEQFF
CDR3 DNA: TGTGCCAGACGGAAGGGAGACAATGAGCAGTTCTTC

V gene: TRBV3-1/TRBV3-2
D gene: NA
J gene: TRBJ2-7
clone size: NA
CDR3 protein: CASSTPKTNEQYF
CDR3 DNA: TGTGCCAGCAGCACCCCCAAGACAAACGAGCAGTACTTC

V gene: TRBV10-3
D gene: TRBD2
J gene: TRBJ2-5
clone size: NA
CDR3 protein: CAIGLAGGEETQYF
CDR3 DNA: TGTGCCATTGGGCTAGCGGGGGGAGAAGAGACCCAGTACTTC

V gene: TRBV3-1/TRBV3-2
D gene: TRBD2
J gene: TRBJ2-7
clone size: NA
CDR3 protein: CASSSGGAIGEQYF
CDR3 DNA: TGTGCCAGCAGTAGCGGGGGGGCGATAGGTGAGCAGTACTTC

V gene: TRBV25-1
D gene: NA
J gene: TRBJ1-3
clone size: NA
CDR3 protein: CASSEGGRSGNTIYF
CDR3 DNA: TGTGCCAGCAGTGAAGGAGGGCGGTCTGGAAACACCATATATTTT

V gene: TRBV5-1
D gene: NA
J gene: TRBJ1-1
clone size: NA
CDR3 protein: CASSLGDKGGEAFF
CDR3 DNA: TGCGCCAGCAGCTTGGGGGACAAGGGCGGTGAAGCTTTCTTT

V gene: TRBV28
D gene: NA
J gene: TRBJ2-7
clone size: NA
CDR3 protein: CASSGVGNYEQYF
CDR3 DNA: TGTGCCAGCAGTGGGGTCGGGAACTACGAGCAGTACTTC

V gene: TRBV5-1
D gene: NA
J gene: TRBJ2-3
clone size: NA
CDR3 protein: CASSLQGTDTQYF
CDR3 DNA: TGCGCCAGCAGCTTGCAGGGCACAGATACGCAGTATTTT

V gene: TRBV5-6
D gene: TRBD1
J gene: TRBJ2-7
clone size: NA
CDR3 protein: CASSFDRVGYEQYF
CDR3 DNA: TGTGCCAGCAGCTTTGACAGGGTGGGCTACGAGCAGTACTTC

V gene: TRBV5-6
D gene: NA
J gene: TRBJ1-1
clone size: NA
CDR3 protein: CASSIQQNTEAFF
CDR3 DNA: TGTGCCAGCAGCATCCAACAGAACACTGAAGCTTTCTTT

V gene: TRBV19
D gene: TRBD1
J gene: TRBJ2-3
clone size: NA
CDR3 protein: CASSRQGTDTQYF
CDR3 DNA: TGTGCCAGTAGTAGACAGGGAACAGATACGCAGTATTTT

V gene: TRBV2
D gene: NA
J gene: TRBJ2-3
clone size: NA
CDR3 protein: CASLTDGTDTQYF
CDR3 DNA: TGTGCCAGCCTGACCGACGGGACAGATACGCAGTATTTT

V gene: TRBV11-3
D gene: NA
J gene: TRBJ2-5
clone size: NA
CDR3 protein: CASSINVKGGETQYF
CDR3 DNA: TGTGCCAGCAGCATCAACGTGAAAGGGGGAGAGACCCAGTACTTC

V gene: TRBV29-1
D gene: NA
J gene: TRBJ2-3
clone size: NA
CDR3 protein: CSVEYGLIFTDTQYF
CDR3 DNA: TGCAGCGTTGAGTATGGGCTAATATTCACAGATACGCAGTATTTT

V gene: TRBV6-6
D gene: TRBD1
J gene: TRBJ1-5
clone size: few
CDR3 protein: CASSLDRANQPQHF
CDR3 DNA: TGTGCCAGCAGCTTGGACAGGGCCAATCAGCCCCAGCATTTT

V gene: TRBV13
D gene: NA
J gene: TRBJ2-7
clone size: once
CDR3 protein: CASSLSRVAYEQYF
CDR3 DNA: TGTGCCAGCAGCTTATCCAGGGTAGCCTACGAGCAGTACTTC

V gene: TRBV9
D gene: NA
J gene: TRBJ2-3
clone size: NA
CDR3 protein: CASSVQGDTQYF
CDR3 DNA: TGTGCCAGCAGCGTACAGGGAGATACGCAGTATTTT

V gene: TRBV6-6
D gene: NA
J gene: TRBJ1-3
clone size: NA
CDR3 protein: CASTRGAGNTIYF
CDR3 DNA: TGTGCCAGCACCCGGGGGGCTGGAAACACCATATATTTT

V gene: TRBV9
D gene: NA
J gene: TRBJ1-5
clone size: few
CDR3 protein: CASSAGQKNQPQHF
CDR3 DNA: TGTGCCAGCAGTGCCGGACAGAAAAATCAGCCCCAGCATTTT

V gene: TRBV28
D gene: NA
J gene: TRBJ2-6
clone size: NA
CDR3 protein: CASSTFRGSRLGANVLTF
CDR3 DNA: TGTGCCAGCAGTACCTTTCGGGGGTCCCGCTTGGGGGCCAACGTCCTGACTTTC

V gene: TRBV5-4
D gene: NA
J gene: TRBJ2-3
clone size: NA
CDR3 protein: CASSFVSLRGNSTDTQYF
CDR3 DNA: TGTGCCAGCAGCTTTGTTTCCTTGAGAGGGAACAGCACAGATACGCAGTATTTT

V gene: TRBV5-6
D gene: TRBD1
J gene: TRBJ2-6
clone size: NA
CDR3 protein: CASSLRQGISGANVLTF
CDR3 DNA: TGTGCCAGCAGCTTGAGACAGGGGATCTCTGGGGCCAACGTCCTGACTTTC

V gene: TRBV28
D gene: NA
J gene: TRBJ2-7
clone size: once
CDR3 protein: CASGGRTGDEQYF
CDR3 DNA: TGTGCCAGCGGCGGGAGGACAGGGGACGAGCAGTACTTC

V gene: TRBV6-6
D gene: TRBD2
J gene: TRBJ2-7
clone size: few
CDR3 protein: CASSYSESGAEQYF
CDR3 DNA: TGTGCCAGCAGTTACTCGGAGAGCGGGGCTGAGCAGTACTTC

V gene: TRBV18
D gene: TRBD1
J gene: TRBJ1-6
clone size: once
CDR3 protein: CASSPTGRGDSPLHF
CDR3 DNA: TGTGCCAGCTCCCCGACAGGGAGAGGGGATTCACCCCTCCACTTT

V gene: TRBV4-2
D gene: TRBD1
J gene: TRBJ1-5
clone size: NA
CDR3 protein: CASSQHTGTASNQPQHF
CDR3 DNA: TGTGCCAGCAGCCAACATACTGGGACAGCGAGCAATCAGCCCCAGCATTTT

V gene: TRBV27
D gene: TRBD2
J gene: TRBJ2-1
clone size: NA
CDR3 protein: CASSRRDGVGGGVYNEQFF
CDR3 DNA: TGTGCCAGCAGTCGACGGGATGGCGTAGGCGGGGGAGTTTACAATGAGCAGTTCTTC